These T cell receptor beta chains were read from a single sample in a study of shared clonotypes between healthy human individuals. Method: immunoSEQ multiplex PCR; TCRdb's copy keeps in-frame clones and lacks some. The sample has approximately 110,000 clones, roughly 70% seen once. The specimen was memory CD8+ T cells sorted from blood. Source of these receptors: a woman in her twenties or thirties in good health. CDR3s include the opening cysteine and the closing phenylalanine or tryptophan. The order of the fields is CDR3 DNA, CDR3 protein, V gene, clone size, D gene, J gene. A D gene is named only where the DNA matches it firmly. Rows give clone size only sometimes, using once, few, many, or a class for an expanded clone.

CDR3 DNA: TGTGCCAGCAGCCCTCGGACAGGGAGCGTAACCTGGCTCGTAGGGGAGCTGTTTTTT; CDR3 protein: CASSPRTGSVTWLVGELFF; V gene: TRBV9; clone size: few; D gene: TRBD1; J gene: TRBJ2-2
CDR3 DNA: TGCGCCAGCAGCCGGGGGGTGAACACTGAAGCTTTCTTT; CDR3 protein: CASSRGVNTEAFF; V gene: TRBV4-1; clone size: -; D gene: -; J gene: TRBJ1-1
CDR3 DNA: TGCGCCAGCCTACCGGGACTAGCTGGTGAGACCCAGTACTTC; CDR3 protein: CASLPGLAGETQYF; V gene: TRBV5-1; clone size: -; D gene: TRBD2; J gene: TRBJ2-5
CDR3 DNA: TGTGCCAGCAGTTATTATCCGGGACAGCCCCACAATGAGCAGTTCTTC; CDR3 protein: CASSYYPGQPHNEQFF; V gene: TRBV7-8; clone size: -; D gene: TRBD1; J gene: TRBJ2-1
CDR3 DNA: TGTGCCACCAGCAGTCTTAACGGACAGGGCCCGAACACCGGGGAGCTGTTTTTT; CDR3 protein: CATSSLNGQGPNTGELFF; V gene: TRBV15; clone size: few; D gene: TRBD1; J gene: TRBJ2-2
CDR3 DNA: TGTGCCATCACTAGCGGGGCTTCCTACGAGCAGTACTTC; CDR3 protein: CAITSGASYEQYF; V gene: TRBV10-3; clone size: -; D gene: TRBD2; J gene: TRBJ2-7
CDR3 DNA: TGTGCCAACCGGCGGGGAGCGTCGGTGGAGACCCAGTACTTC; CDR3 protein: CANRRGASVETQYF; V gene: TRBV7-9; clone size: -; D gene: -; J gene: TRBJ2-5
CDR3 DNA: TGTGCCAGCAGCCCCGGAGGAGGATTACTAGCGGGAGCGGCAAATGAGCAGTTCTTC; CDR3 protein: CASSPGGGLLAGAANEQFF; V gene: TRBV9; clone size: -; D gene: TRBD2; J gene: TRBJ2-1
CDR3 DNA: TGTGCCAGTAGTATAGATCTTTGGGCGTCGCGACCCCAGCATTTT; CDR3 protein: CASSIDLWASRPQHF; V gene: TRBV19; clone size: -; D gene: -; J gene: TRBJ1-5
CDR3 DNA: TGTGCCACCAGCAGCACGGGACTCAACACCGGGGAGCTGTTTTTT; CDR3 protein: CATSSTGLNTGELFF; V gene: TRBV15; clone size: -; D gene: -; J gene: TRBJ2-2
CDR3 DNA: TGTGCCAGCAGTCCTTCGCGGGTCTCTGGAAACACCATATATTTT; CDR3 protein: CASSPSRVSGNTIYF; V gene: TRBV7-9; clone size: -; D gene: -; J gene: TRBJ1-3
CDR3 DNA: TGCAGCGTTGAAGGGCTAGCGGGAGTTGTGGGCAATGAGCAGTTCTTC; CDR3 protein: CSVEGLAGVVGNEQFF; V gene: TRBV29-1; clone size: few; D gene: TRBD2; J gene: TRBJ2-1
CDR3 DNA: TGTGCCAGCATGCCTCTTACTAATGAAAAACTGTTTTTT; CDR3 protein: CASMPLTNEKLFF; V gene: TRBV25-1; clone size: few; D gene: -; J gene: TRBJ1-4
CDR3 DNA: TGTGCCAGCAGCTTCCTGACAGGGTCAACGGCAGATACGCAGTATTTT; CDR3 protein: CASSFLTGSTADTQYF; V gene: TRBV11-2; clone size: -; D gene: TRBD1; J gene: TRBJ2-3
CDR3 DNA: TGTGCCAGCAGCGTAGCCACGGGAGTCTACGAGCAGTACTTC; CDR3 protein: CASSVATGVYEQYF; V gene: TRBV9; clone size: -; D gene: -; J gene: TRBJ2-7
CDR3 DNA: TGTGCCAGCAGCTTAGCAGTGGCGGGAGTTGACGAGCAGTACTTC; CDR3 protein: CASSLAVAGVDEQYF; V gene: TRBV7-8; clone size: many; D gene: TRBD2; J gene: TRBJ2-7
CDR3 DNA: TGTGCCAGCAGTTTTCAACCGGGACAGGGGAACAATGAGCAGTTCTTC; CDR3 protein: CASSFQPGQGNNEQFF; V gene: TRBV6-5; clone size: -; D gene: TRBD1; J gene: TRBJ2-1
CDR3 DNA: TGCGCCAGCAGCCAAGATAAATATTTTGGGGAGACCCAGTACTTC; CDR3 protein: CASSQDKYFGETQYF; V gene: TRBV4-1; clone size: -; D gene: -; J gene: TRBJ2-5
CDR3 DNA: TGTGCCAGCAGTTCACGAAACAGGGGTCGTGAAGATACGCAGTATTTT; CDR3 protein: CASSSRNRGREDTQYF; V gene: TRBV2; clone size: -; D gene: TRBD1; J gene: TRBJ2-3
CDR3 DNA: TGCAGCGTTGAAGTTGGCGCGGGGGGCACTGAAGCTTTCTTT; CDR3 protein: CSVEVGAGGTEAFF; V gene: TRBV29-1; clone size: once; D gene: -; J gene: TRBJ1-1
CDR3 DNA: TGTGCCAGCAGTGCGAGCGTCCGGACGGGTGGTGAAAAACTGTTTTTT; CDR3 protein: CASSASVRTGGEKLFF; V gene: TRBV2; clone size: -; D gene: -; J gene: TRBJ1-4
CDR3 DNA: TGTGCCATCAGTGAAAAGGATAACTATGGCTACACCTTC; CDR3 protein: CAISEKDNYGYTF; V gene: TRBV10-3; clone size: once; D gene: -; J gene: TRBJ1-2
CDR3 DNA: TGTGCCAGCAGATTGGCCGGGACAGATAATCAGCCCCAGCATTTT; CDR3 protein: CASRLAGTDNQPQHF; V gene: TRBV2; clone size: few; D gene: TRBD1; J gene: TRBJ1-5
CDR3 DNA: TGTGCCAGCAGCCAAGACTCTAGCGGGAGCAATGAGCAGTTCTTC; CDR3 protein: CASSQDSSGSNEQFF; V gene: TRBV4-2; clone size: -; D gene: TRBD2; J gene: TRBJ2-1
CDR3 DNA: TGTGCCAGCAGTTTGGGATCATTGGACTTTCCTTACGAGCAGTACTTC; CDR3 protein: CASSLGSLDFPYEQYF; V gene: TRBV2; clone size: -; D gene: -; J gene: TRBJ2-7
CDR3 DNA: TGTGCCACCAGCAGGACCGGGACAGGGCTGGCTAACACTGAAGCTTTCTTT; CDR3 protein: CATSRTGTGLANTEAFF; V gene: TRBV15; clone size: -; D gene: TRBD1; J gene: TRBJ1-1
CDR3 DNA: TGTGCCAGCAGCCAAGATCGACAGGGGGGCACAGATACGCAGTATTTT; CDR3 protein: CASSQDRQGGTDTQYF; V gene: TRBV4-2; clone size: -; D gene: TRBD1; J gene: TRBJ2-3
CDR3 DNA: TGTGCCAGCAGCCAAGGGACTTCCCTAACTTACGAGCAGTACTTC; CDR3 protein: CASSQGTSLTYEQYF; V gene: TRBV4-2; clone size: -; D gene: -; J gene: TRBJ2-7
CDR3 DNA: TGCGCCAGCAGCCCCCCTTCGCGCACTGAAGCTTTCTTT; CDR3 protein: CASSPPSRTEAFF; V gene: TRBV5-1; clone size: once; D gene: -; J gene: TRBJ1-1
CDR3 DNA: TGTGCCAGCAGCTCCGAGACAGGGACCCGGGGATACGAGCAGTACTTC; CDR3 protein: CASSSETGTRGYEQYF; V gene: TRBV28; clone size: -; D gene: TRBD1; J gene: TRBJ2-7
CDR3 DNA: TGCGCCAGCAGCTTCGCGGGGGCAGATACGCAGTATTTT; CDR3 protein: CASSFAGADTQYF; V gene: TRBV5-1; clone size: -; D gene: TRBD2; J gene: TRBJ2-3
CDR3 DNA: TGTGCCAGCACCAAACGGGAGAACACTGAAGCTTTCTTT; CDR3 protein: CASTKRENTEAFF; V gene: TRBV6-1; clone size: many; D gene: -; J gene: TRBJ1-1
CDR3 DNA: TGTGCCAGCAGCCCGAGGACAGGGATGGAGACCCAGTACTTC; CDR3 protein: CASSPRTGMETQYF; V gene: TRBV13; clone size: -; D gene: TRBD1; J gene: TRBJ2-5
CDR3 DNA: TGTGCCAGCAGCCCTCCCCGGGCGGGGGCTGTTACTGAAGCTTTCTTT; CDR3 protein: CASSPPRAGAVTEAFF; V gene: TRBV7-9; clone size: -; D gene: -; J gene: TRBJ1-1
CDR3 DNA: TGTGCCAGCAGCGTAGGGGGCGGGAGGCGCTACGAGCAGTACTTC; CDR3 protein: CASSVGGGRRYEQYF; V gene: TRBV9; clone size: -; D gene: TRBD2; J gene: TRBJ2-7
CDR3 DNA: TGTGCCAGCAGCTCGGGACTAGCTGTATATGAGCAGTTCTTC; CDR3 protein: CASSSGLAVYEQFF; V gene: TRBV13; clone size: -; D gene: TRBD2; J gene: TRBJ2-1
CDR3 DNA: TGTGCCAGCAGTTTAACAGGGGGGAACACTGAAGCTTTCTTT; CDR3 protein: CASSLTGGNTEAFF; V gene: TRBV28; clone size: -; D gene: TRBD1; J gene: TRBJ1-1
CDR3 DNA: TGTGCCAGCAGCCAAGAATGGCGGGAGCAAGGGATCGGGGAGCTGTTTTTT; CDR3 protein: CASSQEWREQGIGELFF; V gene: TRBV4-2; clone size: many; D gene: TRBD2; J gene: TRBJ2-2
CDR3 DNA: TGTGCCAGCAGCGTAGCCGGGACAGAAGAGACCCAGTACTTC; CDR3 protein: CASSVAGTEETQYF; V gene: TRBV9; clone size: -; D gene: TRBD1; J gene: TRBJ2-5